These 30 T cell receptor beta chains share one sample of origin, sequenced in a study of blood T cell repertoires in COVID-19. Clones were read by immunoSEQ multiplex PCR, and TCRdb kept only the in-frame ones, dropping some. The repertoire has about 320,000 clones, about 87% of them found once; the top ten carry 8.9%. Material: PBMCs or T cells enriched from blood (not recorded which). These receptors were taken from a woman under 30 who had recovered from COVID-19.

The chain combines TRBV5-1 with TRBJ2-5; 7 bases align to TRBD1. J lost 2 bases, V lost 6 bases, and 7 bases had no gene match. Germline CDR1 and CDR2: SGHRS and YFSETQ. The CDR3 length is 14 residues. CDR3 amino acids: CASTSRGQQETQYF. As DNA, the CDR3 is TGCGCCAGCACCTCGAGGGGACAGCAAGAGACCCAGTACTTC.

The chain links TRBV5-6 to TRBJ1-3; perhaps TRBD1 as D (5 bases). This CDR3 contains 16 residues. V dropped 0 bases and J dropped 5 bases, with 15 bases sitting between them. Germline-derived CDR1 and CDR2 are SGHDT and YYEEEE. The CDR3 DNA follows: TGTGCCAGCAGCTTGGTCTTACGCGGGACGAGAAACACCATATATTTT. It is translated as CASSLVLRGTRNTIYF.

This clone was detected a few times. The chain joins TRBV3-1 (or the pseudogene TRBV3-2) to TRBJ2-5, with D perhaps TRBD1 (5 bases). V shed 4 bases and J shed 5 bases, with 23 bases lying between them. The CDR3 extends over 17 amino acids. Germline V gene sequence: CDR1 LGHDT, CDR2 YNNKEL (reference sequence). Here the CDR3 DNA reads TGTGCCAGCAGCCCCTTCATGTTTAGGGGAAGTAAGGAGACCCAGTACTTC. It encodes CASSPFMFRGSKETQYF.

The chain couples TRBV10-3 to TRBJ1-5, with D possibly matching TRBD1 (5 bases). Trimming removed 0 bases at V and 6 bases at J, with 9 bases between. The CDR3 is made up of 14 amino acids. Germline V gene data show CDR1 as ENHRY and CDR2 as SYGVKD. DNA for the CDR3: TGTGCCATCAGTGAGTCAAGGGGTGGTCAGCCCCAGCATTTT. Translation: CAISESRGGQPQHF.

The chain has TRBV4-2 and TRBJ2-2; TRBD1 might be the D (6 bases). With 2 bases removed from V and 6 bases from J, the gap between germline ends came to 10 bases. The CDR3 covers 14 residues. In germline, CDR1 is LGHNA, CDR2 YNFKEQ. This CDR3 is CASSQRTAPGELFF. Written as DNA, the CDR3 is TGTGCCAGCAGCCAACGGACAGCCCCCGGGGAGCTGTTTTTT.

The rearrangement joins TRBV28 to TRBJ2-3, with 14 bases identical to TRBD2. The CDR3 consists of 16 residues. The ends lost 6 bases at V and 4 bases at J; junction bases unmatched: 6. Germline V gene data show CDR1 as MDHEN and CDR2 as SYDVKM. CDR3 sequence: CASSFPGLAGADTQYF. CDR3 in DNA: TGTGCCAGCAGCTTCCCGGGACTAGCGGGAGCAGATACGCAGTATTTT.

The chain is built from TRBV2 and TRBJ1-1; TRBD1 agrees at 9 bases. The germline V gene encodes CDR1 SNHLY and CDR2 FYNNEI. The CDR3 is 13 residues long. With V trimmed by 6 bases and J by 7 bases, 6 bases remained unmatched. Here the CDR3 reads CASRGQGFLEAFF. Written as DNA, the CDR3 is TGTGCCAGCAGAGGACAGGGGTTTCTTGAAGCTTTCTTT.

This clone was seen more than once but under ten times. This chain connects TRBV6-5 to TRBJ1-5, with D hard to call. Germline V gene lookup returns CDR1 MNHEY and CDR2 SVGAGI. The CDR3 spans 13 residues. Trimming took off 11 bases at V and 3 bases at J, with 14 bases between the two ends. This CDR3 reads CAARERVNQPQHF. The CDR3 nucleotides are TGTGCCGCCCGAGAGCGGGTCAATCAGCCCCAGCATTTT.

The chain combines TRBV19 with TRBJ2-5, with a possible D match to TRBD1 (6 bases). This CDR3 region has 13 residues. Trimming cost V 4 bases and J 4 bases, with 10 bases left between them. CDR1 is LNHDA, CDR2 SQIVND, per germline (reference sequence). CDR3 nucleotide sequence: TGTGCCAGTAGTACGCAGGGGCGAGAGACCCAGTACTTC. Amino acids: CASSTQGRETQYF.

J is TRBJ2-1 and V is TRBV6-4; D is undetermined. Per the germline V gene, CDR1 is MRHNA and CDR2 is SNTAGT. The CDR3 runs to 13 residues. With 2 bases removed from V and 8 bases from J, the gap between germline ends came to 10 bases. Written as DNA, the CDR3 is TGTGCCAGCAGTGACCAAAGAGGAGATGAGCAGTTCTTC. It is translated as CASSDQRGDEQFF.

The gene calls are TRBV11-2 and TRBJ1-1, with 7 nucleotides matching TRBD1. CDR1 is SGHAT, CDR2 FQNNGV, per germline. The CDR3 totals 13 residues. The ends lost 5 bases at V and 8 bases at J; junction bases unmatched: 8. CDR3 amino acids: CASSTRQGREAFF. CDR3 DNA sequence: TGTGCCAGCAGCACACGACAGGGCCGGGAAGCTTTCTTT.

The chain couples TRBV11-2 to TRBJ2-5, with TRBD1 matching 7 bases. Losses at the gene ends were 5 bases for V and 5 bases for J; bases not matched to a gene: 5. Looked up from germline, CDR1 is SGHAT and CDR2 is FQNNGV. This CDR3 has 13 residues. The CDR3 region has the DNA TGTGCCAGCAGCCCCGACAGGGTGGAGACCCAGTACTTC. Encoded protein: CASSPDRVETQYF.

The genes are TRBV7-9 and TRBJ1-1; D might be TRBD1 (5 bases). V was trimmed by 7 bases and J by 5 bases, leaving 17 bases between them. Per the germline V gene, CDR1 is SEHNR and CDR2 is FQNEAQ (reference sequence). The CDR3 runs to 14 residues. The CDR3 sequence: CASTYLVGGTEAFF. CDR3 DNA: TGTGCCAGCACGTATCTGGTGGGGGGAACTGAAGCTTTCTTT.

This chain links TRBV7-9 with TRBJ1-6; TRBD1 agrees at 9 bases. The CDR3 covers 15 residues. The ends lost 5 bases at V and 8 bases at J; junction bases unmatched: 7. CDR1 and CDR2 (germline): SEHNR, FQNEAQ (reference sequence). The CDR3 DNA reads TGTGCCAGCAGCACAGGGGGCCTCGCGGATTCACCCCTCCACTTT. Translation: CASSTGGLADSPLHF.

This clone was observed a handful of times. This chain joins TRBV5-4 and TRBJ1-1, with 7 bases identical to TRBD1. Losses at the gene ends were 4 bases for V and 0 bases for J; bases not matched to a gene: 3. CDR3 length: 14 amino acids. In germline, CDR1 is SGHNT, CDR2 YYREEE (reference sequence). This CDR3 reads CASSMGQLNTEAFF. For the CDR3, the DNA is TGTGCCAGCAGCATGGGACAGCTGAACACTGAAGCTTTCTTT. Combining the CDR3 with reference TRBV5-4 and TRBJ1-1 gives the whole variable domain ETGVTQSPTHLIKTRGQQVTLRCSSQSGHNTVSWYQQALGQGPQFIFQYYREEENGRGNFPPRFSGLQFPNYSSELNVNALELDDSALYLCASSMGQLNTEAFFGQGTRLTVV.

The J gene is TRBJ1-4, the V gene TRBV2, with D uncertain. The CDR3 is made up of 13 amino acids. Trimming stripped 7 bases from V and 6 bases from J, with 12 bases between. Germline V gives CDR1 SNHLY, CDR2 FYNNEI. CDR3 protein: CASTAETDEKLFF. The CDR3 bases are TGTGCCAGCACCGCGGAGACCGATGAAAAACTGTTTTTT.

The V gene is TRBV4-3, the J gene TRBJ1-2; 7 bases agree with TRBD1. CDR1 LGHNA and CDR2 YSLEER come from the germline V gene. This CDR3 contains 15 residues. Trimming cost V 0 bases and J 4 bases; bases outside gene matches: 5. CDR3 nucleotide sequence: TGCGCCAGCAGCCAAGAAGTTGACAGGGTCTATGGCTACACCTTC. As protein: CASSQEVDRVYGYTF.

This clone appeared a few times. CDR3 residues: CAISESRAGNGYTF. The CDR3, as DNA: TGTGCCATCAGTGAGTCGAGGGCCGGGAATGGCTACACCTTC. The chain carries TRBV10-3 and TRBJ1-2; D is unclear. V lost 0 bases, J lost 6 bases, and 11 bases lay in between. Germline assignment: CDR1 ENHRY and CDR2 SYGVKD. The CDR3 totals 14 residues.

The genes are TRBV27 and TRBJ2-1; D might be TRBD2 (5 bases). This CDR3 is 15 amino acids long. Germline V lookup: CDR1 MNHEY, CDR2 SMNVEV (reference sequence). V lost 1 base and J 6 bases, leaving 13 bases between the germline ends. The CDR3 DNA follows: TGTGCCAGCAGTTTATGGAGCGGTTTCGTCAATGAGCAGTTCTTC. Residues: CASSLWSGFVNEQFF.

The rearrangement joins TRBV6-5 to TRBJ1-3; TRBD1 matches at 7 bases. The ends lost 4 bases at V and 1 base at J; junction bases unmatched: 1. The CDR3 extends over 14 amino acids. Germline CDR1 is MNHEY and CDR2 is SVGAGI. CDR3 amino acids: CASSWGQSGNTIYF. DNA for the CDR3: TGTGCCAGCAGTTGGGGACAGTCTGGAAACACCATATATTTT.

The V gene is TRBV7-9, the J gene TRBJ2-7; 9 bases fit TRBD1. The CDR3 runs to 15 residues. Trimming cost V 1 base and J 6 bases; bases outside gene matches: 7. Germline CDR1 is SEHNR and CDR2 is FQNEAQ (reference sequence). CDR3 amino acids: CASSLGGTGFTEQYF. The CDR3 DNA follows: TGTGCCAGCAGCTTAGGGGGGACAGGGTTTACCGAGCAGTACTTC.

This chain uses TRBV14 with TRBJ1-1, with 8 bases fitting TRBD1. The CDR3 consists of 15 residues. With V trimmed by 4 bases and J by 0 bases, 4 bases remained unmatched. CDR1 SGHDN and CDR2 FVKESK come from the germline V gene. The DNA for the CDR3 is TGTGCCAGCAGCCCTTGGGACAGGATGAACACTGAAGCTTTCTTT. Protein: CASSPWDRMNTEAFF.

The chain employs TRBV24-1 and TRBJ1-4; perhaps TRBD1 as D (5 bases). Germline CDR1 is KGHDR and CDR2 is SFDVKD. V was trimmed by 4 bases and J by 8 bases, leaving 13 bases between them. This CDR3 has 14 amino acids. CDR3 loop: CATSEGREREKLFF. CDR3 in DNA: TGTGCCACCAGTGAGGGGCGGGAGCGGGAAAAACTGTTTTTT.

V and J are TRBV29-1 and TRBJ2-7, with 8 bases fitting TRBD2. The V segment lost 0 bases and the J segment 9 bases; nucleotides outside the gene matches: 10. Germline-derived CDR1 and CDR2 are SQVTM and ANQGSEA. The CDR3 sequence is 14 residues long. CDR3 nucleotide sequence: TGCAGCGTTGAAGACGGCGGCAGGGCGGGAGGGCAGTACTTC. It is translated as CSVEDGGRAGGQYF.

V is TRBV2 and J is TRBJ1-2; D remains unclear. Deletions cut 1 base from V and 4 bases from J, with 4 bases between. The CDR3 contains 12 residues. CDR1 is SNHLY, CDR2 FYNNEI, per germline. CDR3 region: CASSEDSYGYTF. The CDR3 DNA follows: TGTGCCAGCAGTGAAGACAGCTATGGCTACACCTTC.

The chain employs TRBV11-2 and TRBJ1-1, with 11 positions matching TRBD1. Losses at the gene ends were 2 bases for V and 11 bases for J; bases not matched to a gene: 13. The CDR3 runs 16 residues. Germline loops: CDR1 SGHAT, CDR2 FQNNGV. The CDR3, as DNA: TGTGCCAGCAGCTTACTGTCGGGACAGGGGGGGAGCGGGGCTTTCTTT. Translating it yields CASSLLSGQGGSGAFF.

The CDR3 nucleotides read TGTGCCAGCAGCGGAACCCCCGCCTTTAGCGGGACCGGCACAGATACGCAGTATTTT. Protein sequence: CASSGTPAFSGTGTDTQYF. V gene TRBV7-3 combines with J gene TRBJ2-3; 8 bases agree with TRBD2. The V and J ends lost 5 bases and 1 base, in that order; junction bases with no gene match: 17. The CDR3 has 19 residues. Per the germline V gene, CDR1 is SGHTA and CDR2 is FQGTGA.

V gene TRBV3-1 (or the pseudogene TRBV3-2) combines with J gene TRBJ1-1; D possibly corresponds to TRBD1 (6 bases). Germline values: CDR1 LGHDT, CDR2 YNNKEL (reference sequence). Between the trimmed V and J ends, which lost 3 bases and 4 bases, there was a span of 9 bases. The length of the CDR3 is 13 residues. DNA of the CDR3: TGTGCCAGCAGCCAGTGGGGGCCCACTGAAGCTTTCTTT. This sequence encodes CASSQWGPTEAFF.

This chain uses TRBV3-1 (or the pseudogene TRBV3-2) with TRBJ2-7; 9 bases are a match to TRBD1. Germline CDR1 LGHDT, CDR2 YNNKEL (reference sequence). V shed 0 bases, J shed 3 bases, and the junction held 6 bases outside the gene matches. The CDR3 is 16 residues long. CDR3 nucleotide sequence: TGTGCCAGCAGCCAAGACGAATCGGGACAGGGCTACGAGCAGTACTTC. It encodes CASSQDESGQGYEQYF.

The CDR3 region has the DNA TGTGCCAGCAGCCAAGGACAGGGAAACACCATATATTTT. Encoded protein: CASSQGQGNTIYF. J is TRBJ1-3 and V is TRBV5-4; a weak D match, TRBD1 (6 bases). The V gene lost 4 bases and the J gene lost 4 bases, with 9 bases spanning the gap. Looked up from germline, CDR1 is SGHNT and CDR2 is YYREEE (reference sequence). The CDR3 totals 13 residues. The whole variable domain, remainder taken from reference TRBV5-4 and TRBJ1-3, is ETGVTQSPTHLIKTRGQQVTLRCSSQSGHNTVSWYQQALGQGPQFIFQYYREEENGRGNFPPRFSGLQFPNYSSELNVNALELDDSALYLCASSQGQGNTIYFGEGSWLTVV.